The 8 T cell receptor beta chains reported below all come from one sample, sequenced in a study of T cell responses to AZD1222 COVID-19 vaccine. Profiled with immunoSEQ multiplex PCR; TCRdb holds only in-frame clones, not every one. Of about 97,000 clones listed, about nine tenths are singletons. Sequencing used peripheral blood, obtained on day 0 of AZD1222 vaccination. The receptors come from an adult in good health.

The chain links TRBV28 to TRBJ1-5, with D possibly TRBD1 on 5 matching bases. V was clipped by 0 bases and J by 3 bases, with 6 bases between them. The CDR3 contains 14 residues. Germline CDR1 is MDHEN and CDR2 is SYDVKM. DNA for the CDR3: TGTGCCAGCAGTTTATGGGGGGACAATCAGCCCCAGCATTTT. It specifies CASSLWGDNQPQHF. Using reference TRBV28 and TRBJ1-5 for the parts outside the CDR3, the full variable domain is DVKVTQSSRYLVKRTGEKVFLECVQDMDHENMFWYRQDPGLGLRLIYFSYDVKMKEKGDIPEGYSVSREKKERFSLILESASTNQTSMYLCASSLWGDNQPQHFGDGTRLSIL.

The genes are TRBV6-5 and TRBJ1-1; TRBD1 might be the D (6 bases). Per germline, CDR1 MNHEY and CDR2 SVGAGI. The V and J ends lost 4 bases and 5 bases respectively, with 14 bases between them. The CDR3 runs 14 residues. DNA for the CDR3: TGTGCCAGCAGTTCGATGACAGGTCGGACTGAAGCTTTCTTT. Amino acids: CASSSMTGRTEAFF.

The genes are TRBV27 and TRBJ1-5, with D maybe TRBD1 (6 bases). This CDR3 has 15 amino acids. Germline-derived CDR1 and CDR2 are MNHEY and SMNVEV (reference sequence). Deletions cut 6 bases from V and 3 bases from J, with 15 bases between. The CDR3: CASRSSGAPNQPQHF. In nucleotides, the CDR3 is TGTGCCAGCAGGTCCTCGGGGGCCCCCAATCAGCCCCAGCATTTT.

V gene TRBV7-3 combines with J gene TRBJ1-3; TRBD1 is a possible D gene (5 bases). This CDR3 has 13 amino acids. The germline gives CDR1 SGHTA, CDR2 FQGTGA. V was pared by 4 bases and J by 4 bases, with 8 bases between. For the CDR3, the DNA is TGTGCCAGCAGCTCCAGGGCCGGAAACACCATATATTTT. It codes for CASSSRAGNTIYF.

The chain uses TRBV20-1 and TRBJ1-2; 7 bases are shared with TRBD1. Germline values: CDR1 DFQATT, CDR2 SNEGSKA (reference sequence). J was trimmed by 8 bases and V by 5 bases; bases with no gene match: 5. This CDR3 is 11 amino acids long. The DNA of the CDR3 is TGCAGTGCTTCCGGACAGGAGGGCTACACCTTC. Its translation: CSASGQEGYTF.

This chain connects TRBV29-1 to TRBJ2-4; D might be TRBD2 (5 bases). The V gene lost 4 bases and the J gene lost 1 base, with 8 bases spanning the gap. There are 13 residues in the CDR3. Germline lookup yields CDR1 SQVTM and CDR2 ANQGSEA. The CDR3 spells CSVGWEAKNIQYF. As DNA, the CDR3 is TGCAGCGTTGGGTGGGAGGCCAAAAACATTCAGTACTTC.

The CDR3 spells CASSLEDNLQAFF. CDR3 DNA: TGTGCCAGCAGCTTAGAGGACAACCTCCAAGCTTTCTTT. This chain connects TRBV13 to TRBJ1-1, with D perhaps matching TRBD1 (5 bases). Per germline, CDR1 PRHDT and CDR2 FYEKMQ (reference sequence). Trimming removed 1 base at V and 9 bases at J, with 12 bases between. The CDR3 extends over 13 amino acids.

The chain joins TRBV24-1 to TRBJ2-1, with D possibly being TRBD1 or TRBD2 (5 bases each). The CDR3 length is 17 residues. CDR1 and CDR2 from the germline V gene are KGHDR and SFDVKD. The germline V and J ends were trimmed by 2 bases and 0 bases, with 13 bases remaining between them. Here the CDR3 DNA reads TGTGCCACCAGTGATTGGGACGCCGAGAGCTCCTACAATGAGCAGTTCTTC. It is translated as CATSDWDAESSYNEQFF.